The 11 T cell receptor beta chains below come from one sample, sequenced in a study of cytomegalovirus exposure and HLA in healthy donors. The PCR contained 60 Vbeta and 13 Jbeta primers. Repertoires were generated with immunoSEQ multiplex PCR, while TCRdb's copy carries only in-frame clones and drops some. The sample holds 210,000 or so clones; around 80% are singletons and the top ten take approximately 2.6%. The sequenced material came from PBMCs. The receptor source for this set is a woman aged 55-70 years in good health and CMV-seropositive.

The chain is built from TRBV28 and TRBJ2-2; TRBD1 might be the D (6 bases). CDR3 size: 15 residues. V dropped 4 bases and J dropped 4 bases, with 13 bases sitting between them. Per the germline V gene, CDR1 is MDHEN and CDR2 is SYDVKM. The CDR3 DNA reads as TGTGCCAGCAGTTCCCGAGAGGGGGTCACCGGGGAGCTGTTTTTT. It yields the protein CASSSREGVTGELFF.

This chain connects TRBV10-2 to TRBJ1-1; D gene uncertain. Per the germline V gene, CDR1 is WSHSY and CDR2 is SAAADI. V shed 1 base and J shed 8 bases, with 8 bases lying between them. The CDR3 extends over 12 amino acids. CDR3: CASSELLVEAFF. The CDR3 coding sequence is TGCGCCAGCAGTGAGTTACTGGTGGAAGCTTTCTTT.

The CDR3 DNA reads as TGTGCCAGCTCACCGGGGCAGGGGAGTCAATTTCAGCCCCAGCATTTT. Its protein is CASSPGQGSQFQPQHF. The rearrangement links TRBV18 to TRBJ1-5; D is possibly TRBD1 (6 bases). The CDR3 length is 16 residues. The germline CDR1 and CDR2 sequences are KGHSH and LQKENI. Trimming removed 3 bases at V and 6 bases at J, with 18 bases between.

V is TRBV2 and J is TRBJ1-2; 10 nucleotides align to TRBD1. CDR1 and CDR2 (germline): SNHLY, FYNNEI. With 3 bases clipped from V and 9 bases from J, the junction kept 7 bases outside the gene matches. The CDR3 totals 14 residues. The CDR3 spells CASSEGTGAFSYTF. The CDR3 coding sequence is TGTGCCAGCAGTGAGGGGACAGGGGCGTTCAGCTACACCTTC.

The rearrangement joins TRBV7-2 to TRBJ1-2; 10 bases agree with TRBD1. There are 18 residues in the CDR3. Per germline, CDR1 SGHTA and CDR2 FQGNSA. V lost 4 bases and J lost 3; bases outside the gene matches: 14. The CDR3 loop is CASSWGGTGARRDYGYTF. DNA for the CDR3: TGTGCCAGCAGCTGGGGCGGGACAGGGGCCCGTCGAGACTATGGCTACACCTTC.

The V and J genes are TRBV5-1 and TRBJ1-1; D call uncertain. Trimming stripped 4 bases from V and 3 bases from J, with 13 bases between. Germline CDR1 SGHRS, CDR2 YFSETQ. CDR3 size: 14 residues. Written as DNA, the CDR3 is TGCGCCAGCAGCGGGCCTCCTGCCGACACTGAAGCTTTCTTT. Translated, it gives CASSGPPADTEAFF.

About this clone: This same CDR3 is encoded by further DNA sequences in the sample. The J gene is TRBJ2-1, the V gene TRBV5-4, with 8 bases aligning to TRBD1. There are 15 residues in the CDR3. CDR1 is SGHNT and CDR2 is YYREEE in the germline V gene (reference sequence). Trimming cost V 0 bases and J 1 base; bases outside gene matches: 0. CDR3 loop: CASSLDRGSYNEQFF. CDR3 bases: TGTGCCAGCAGCTTGGACAGGGGGTCCTACAATGAGCAGTTCTTC.

The chain carries TRBV28 and TRBJ2-3; perhaps TRBD2 as D (6 bases). The CDR3 has 16 amino acids. Trimming stripped 1 base from V and 2 bases from J, with 13 bases between. Germline V gene data show CDR1 as MDHEN and CDR2 as SYDVKM. The CDR3 bases are TGTGCCAGCAGTTTATCCGGGGCGGGATTCACAGATACGCAGTATTTT. Protein sequence: CASSLSGAGFTDTQYF.

The chain couples TRBV6-4 to TRBJ2-1; D is undetermined. Germline V gene data show CDR1 as MRHNA and CDR2 as SNTAGT. Trimming stripped 8 bases from V and 0 bases from J, with 14 bases between. The CDR3 sequence is 15 residues long. The CDR3 loop is CASRQSAASYNEQFF. CDR3 DNA sequence: TGTGCCAGCCGGCAGAGCGCGGCCTCCTACAATGAGCAGTTCTTC.

This chain joins TRBV6-5 and TRBJ2-7; possibly TRBD2 for D (6 bases). Germline CDR1 reads MNHEY; CDR2 reads SVGAGI. The CDR3 length is 14 residues. Between the trimmed V and J ends, which lost 4 bases and 3 bases, there was a span of 13 bases. CDR3 nucleotides: TGTGCCAGCAGTTCCCCCGGGAGAGGCTACGAGCAGTACTTC. This sequence encodes CASSSPGRGYEQYF.

In this sample, this clone turned up once. The V call is TRBV27, the J call TRBJ2-5; 8 nucleotides match TRBD2. Trimming took 0 bases from V and 5 from J; bases not matched to a gene: 5. The germline V gene has CDR1 MNHEY and CDR2 SMNVEV (reference sequence). CDR3 length: 15 amino acids. CDR3 region: CASSLSGLDWETQYF. The CDR3 DNA reads as TGTGCCAGCAGTTTATCGGGACTAGATTGGGAGACCCAGTACTTC.